The T cell receptor (beta chain) described here comes from a study of CD8 T cells in Susac syndrome. The CDR3 covers 12 residues. V lost 2 bases and J lost 5, with 4 bases in between. Peripheral blood CD8+ and CD4+ T cells were profiled by TCR beta sequencing. TEMRA cells were FACS-enriched, and CD8+ and CD4+ T cells were isolated negatively. It was with random hexamers that 0.5 to 1 ug RNA was reverse transcribed. Amplification of TCR beta CDR3 spanned 54 Vbeta and 13 Jbeta via immunoSEQ multiplex PCR. TCRdb analysed the immunoSEQ multiplex PCR reads with MiXCR anew, one entry per CDR3 protein. The repertoire holds approximately 150,000 distinct CDR3 sequences, with roughly 95% as singletons.

Sequenced input: CD4+ T cells from PBMCs. The chain recombines TRBV12-3 or TRBV12-4 with TRBJ1-5; D is unresolved. The TCR was taken from a human donor in good health. CDR3 sequence reads: CASSLRDQPQHF. As DNA, the CDR3 is TGTGCCAGCAGTTTACGAGATCAGCCCCAGCATTTT.